The 16 T cell receptor beta chains listed next were all sequenced from one sample in a study of blood T cell repertoires in COVID-19. TCRdb keeps only in-frame clones here, not all; method: immunoSEQ multiplex PCR. The sample carries 390,000 or so clones, around nine tenths recorded once. The specimen was PBMCs or T cells enriched from blood (not recorded which). The source is a woman between 45 and 60 years old who had recovered from COVID-19.

The table lists this clone with a count of one. The rearrangement joins TRBV4-2 to TRBJ2-3; perhaps TRBD2 as D (6 bases). CDR3 size: 15 residues. CDR1 LGHNA and CDR2 YNFKEQ come from the germline V gene. V lost 4 bases to trimming and J lost 2 bases, with 13 bases between them. This chain's CDR3 is CASSPTWDFTDTQYF. Here the CDR3 DNA reads TGTGCCAGCAGCCCAACTTGGGACTTCACAGATACGCAGTATTTT.

The chain links TRBV7-2 to TRBJ1-5; no reliable D call. CDR1 and CDR2 from the germline V gene are SGHTA and FQGNSA. V was shortened by 5 bases and J by 5 bases, with 13 bases between the two germline ends. The CDR3 is 14 amino acids. CDR3 DNA: TGTGCCAGCAGCATACGGGTACCGGATCAGCCCCAGCATTTT. Protein sequence: CASSIRVPDQPQHF.

The J gene is TRBJ2-7, the V gene TRBV5-1, with D tentatively TRBD1 (5 bases). The CDR3 is 14 residues long. The V and J ends lost 2 bases and 2 bases respectively, with 11 bases between them. Germline values: CDR1 SGHRS, CDR2 YFSETQ. Here the CDR3 DNA reads TGCGCCAGCAGCTTTATGACAGATACCTACGAGCAGTACTTC. Its translation is CASSFMTDTYEQYF. Together with reference TRBV5-1 and TRBJ2-7, the CDR3 gives the full variable domain: KAGVTQTPRYLIKTRGQQVTLSCSPISGHRSVSWYQQTPGQGLQFLFEYFSETQRNKGNFPGRFSGRQFSNSRSEMNVSTLELGDSALYLCASSFMTDTYEQYFGPGTRLTVT.

This clone was counted only a few times. This sequence joins TRBV19 and TRBJ1-4; no firm D call. The V gene lost 7 bases and the J gene lost 5 bases, with 11 bases spanning the gap. The CDR3 totals 13 residues. Germline-derived CDR1 and CDR2 are LNHDA and SQIVND (reference sequence). The CDR3 sequence is CASNPVWNEKLFF. As DNA, the CDR3 is TGTGCCAGTAACCCGGTGTGGAATGAAAAACTGTTTTTT.

The V and J genes are TRBV5-1 and TRBJ2-7, with D perhaps TRBD1 (6 bases). V was pared by 0 bases and J by 1 base, with 11 bases between. Germline V CDR1 and CDR2: SGHRS, YFSETQ. The CDR3 consists of 15 residues. This CDR3 is CASSLEGGVSYEQYF. CDR3 nucleotides: TGCGCCAGCAGCTTGGAAGGGGGAGTGTCCTACGAGCAGTACTTC.

The genes are TRBV5-1 and TRBJ1-1; 9 nucleotides align to TRBD1. The V gene end was trimmed by 4 bases and the J gene end by 5 bases; junction bases not matched to a gene: 9. Per the germline V gene, CDR1 is SGHRS and CDR2 is YFSETQ. This CDR3 comprises 15 residues. The CDR3 bases are TGCGCCAGCAGCAGGGGGACAGGGAGCGTAACTGAAGCTTTCTTT. It specifies CASSRGTGSVTEAFF.

The rearrangement uses TRBV4-1 and TRBJ2-1, with TRBD2 identical over 11 bases. The CDR3 length is 20 residues. Germline V lookup: CDR1 MGHRA, CDR2 YSYEKL. With 4 bases clipped from V and 3 bases from J, the junction kept 17 bases outside the gene matches. DNA for the CDR3: TGCGCCAGCAGCCCCGGGGGACTAGCGGTAGCGGGGGGAAACTACAATGAGCAGTTCTTC. Translating it yields CASSPGGLAVAGGNYNEQFF.

This chain connects TRBV6-6 to TRBJ1-1, with 7 bases that match TRBD1. Germline trimming cut 6 bases from V and 11 bases from J; bases unmatched to any gene: 9. Looked up from germline, CDR1 is MNHNY and CDR2 is SVGAGI (reference sequence). The CDR3 has 12 amino acids. This CDR3 is CASRPDRVRAFF. CDR3 bases: TGTGCCAGCAGACCCGACAGGGTTCGCGCTTTCTTT.

This chain joins TRBV28 and TRBJ1-1, with D perhaps TRBD1 (6 bases). Germline V lookup: CDR1 MDHEN, CDR2 SYDVKM. The CDR3 spans 15 residues. V lost 8 bases, J lost 1 base, and 17 bases lay in between. The CDR3 region has the DNA TGTGCCAGCCCACCGGGACAACAACAGAACACTGAAGCTTTCTTT. Translation: CASPPGQQQNTEAFF. Looking up the rest from reference TRBV28 and TRBJ1-1 gives the full variable domain: DVKVTQSSRYLVKRTGEKVFLECVQDMDHENMFWYRQDPGLGLRLIYFSYDVKMKEKGDIPEGYSVSREKKERFSLILESASTNQTSMYLCASPPGQQQNTEAFFGQGTRLTVV.

This chain joins TRBV3-1 (or the pseudogene TRBV3-2) and TRBJ1-2, with 7 nucleotides matching TRBD1. With 2 bases clipped from V and 3 bases from J, the junction kept 9 bases outside the gene matches. Germline V lookup: CDR1 LGHDT, CDR2 YNNKEL (reference sequence). The CDR3 spans 16 residues. CDR3 protein: CASSQLGGGRDYGYTF. CDR3 DNA: TGTGCCAGCAGCCAACTAGGGGGCGGGCGGGACTATGGCTACACCTTC.

This clone was seen only once. The genes are TRBV4-2 and TRBJ2-7; 11 nucleotides match TRBD2. J lost 0 bases, V lost 1 base, and 5 bases had no gene match. CDR3 length: 17 amino acids. Looked up from germline, CDR1 is LGHNA and CDR2 is YNFKEQ. CDR3 in DNA: TGTGCCAGCAGCCAAGCTAGCGGGGGGACCGTCTCCTACGAGCAGTACTTC. It translates to CASSQASGGTVSYEQYF.

This clone was detected only a few times. V usage is TRBV24-1 and J usage is TRBJ2-2; D is perhaps TRBD1 (5 bases). V shed 2 bases and J shed 6 bases, with 6 bases lying between them. Germline-derived CDR1 and CDR2 are KGHDR and SFDVKD. The CDR3 extends over 13 amino acids. The CDR3: CATSDSRAGELFF. For the CDR3, the DNA is TGTGCCACCAGTGATTCCAGGGCCGGGGAGCTGTTTTTT.

The chain combines TRBV4-3 with TRBJ2-7; unclear D gene. Germline CDR1 and CDR2: LGHNA and YSLEER. Trimming left V 0 bases short and J 5 bases short, with 14 bases between. CDR3 length: 15 amino acids. In nucleotides, the CDR3 is TGCGCCAGCAGCCAAGATCGTGCTAGGTCTGACGAGCAGTACTTC. Translating gives CASSQDRARSDEQYF.

The rearrangement uses TRBV11-1 and TRBJ1-1; 9 bases map to TRBD1. CDR1 and CDR2 (germline): SGHAT, FQDESV (reference sequence). V lost 5 bases to trimming and J lost 0 bases; unmatched junction nucleotides: 7. The CDR3 has 16 amino acids. CDR3 in amino acids: CASSLRQGGMNTEAFF. The CDR3 DNA is TGTGCCAGCAGCCTTCGACAGGGGGGGATGAACACTGAAGCTTTCTTT.

The rearrangement links TRBV2 to TRBJ1-2; a weak D match, TRBD1 (5 bases). Germline CDR1 and CDR2: SNHLY and FYNNEI. V lost 4 bases and J 7 bases, leaving 19 bases between the germline ends. The CDR3 has 15 amino acids. The CDR3: CASSVRTDARGGYTF. CDR3 nucleotide sequence: TGTGCCAGCAGTGTACGGACGGACGCTAGGGGTGGCTACACCTTC. Variable domain in full (rest from reference TRBV2 and TRBJ1-2): EPEVTQTPSHQVTQMGQEVILRCVPISNHLYFYWYRQILGQKVEFLVSFYNNEISEKSEIFDDQFSVERPDGSNFTLKIRSTKLEDSAMYFCASSVRTDARGGYTFGSGTRLTVV.

The CDR3 nucleotides are TGTGCCAGCAGCGAACCTAGCGGGGACTACTCTGGGGCCAACGTCCTGACTTTC. Protein product: CASSEPSGDYSGANVLTF. The chain is built from TRBV7-9 and TRBJ2-6, with 9 bases aligning to TRBD2. CDR1 is SEHNR and CDR2 is FQNEAQ in the germline V gene (reference sequence). This CDR3 is 18 amino acids long. Unmatched junction bases numbered 8, after V lost 5 bases and J lost 0 bases.